This is a list of T cell receptor beta chains from one sample in a study of blood T cell repertoires in COVID-19. TCRdb's table, derived via immunoSEQ multiplex PCR, lists solely in-frame clones and lacks some. The data contain around 90,000 clones, 88% of them singletons. The sequencing sample was made of peripheral blood. The receptors come from a man between 45 and 60 years old with COVID-19, enrolled during active disease. Each CDR3 is given with its conserved first and last residue. A D gene is named only where the DNA matches it firmly. Clone size is stated in some rows and not others, as once, few, many or a class when expanded.

>TRBV7-2|TRBD1|-|TRBJ1-3
CASSDTPGGPRNTIYF
TGTGCCAGCAGCGATACTCCAGGGGGCCCAAGAAACACCATATATTTT
>TRBV6-1|-|-|TRBJ1-2
CASSELYVKPTYGYTF
TGTGCCAGCAGTGAACTATACGTTAAACCCACCTATGGCTACACCTTC
>TRBV18|TRBD1|-|TRBJ2-1
CASSPPLSRTGGVREQFF
TGTGCCAGCTCACCACCTTTATCCCGGACAGGGGGGGTCCGTGAGCAGTTCTTC
>TRBV13|-|-|TRBJ2-3
CASSLGVGMDTQYF
TGTGCCAGCAGCTTAGGGGTCGGGATGGATACGCAGTATTTT
>TRBV6-2/TRBV6-3|-|-|TRBJ1-2
CASSYARDYGYTF
TGTGCCAGCAGTTACGCCAGGGACTATGGCTACACCTTC
>TRBV5-7|TRBD1|few|TRBJ1-3
CASSLVLGTAGNTIYF
TGTGCCAGCAGCTTGGTATTGGGGACAGCTGGAAACACCATATATTTT
>TRBV18|-|-|TRBJ1-3
CASSPPGLYSGNTIYF
TGTGCCAGCTCACCACCGGGACTGTACTCTGGAAACACCATATATTTT
>TRBV5-6|TRBD1|-|TRBJ1-6
CASRTGTGNSPLHF
TGTGCCAGCAGGACCGGGACAGGGAATTCACCCCTCCACTTT
>TRBV11-2|-|-|TRBJ2-2
CASSSLQGTGELFF
TGTGCCAGCAGCTCACTACAGGGAACCGGGGAGCTGTTTTTT
>TRBV6-5|-|-|TRBJ1-2
CASSYRGGLIYGYTF
TGTGCCAGCAGTTATAGGGGAGGACTAATATATGGCTACACCTTC
>TRBV5-1|-|-|TRBJ1-2
CASTDSNYGYTF
TGCGCCAGCACCGACAGTAACTATGGCTACACCTTC
>TRBV20-1|TRBD1|-|TRBJ1-2
CSASSGTGGAGYGYTF
TGCAGTGCTAGTTCCGGGACAGGGGGCGCCGGCTATGGCTACACCTTC
>TRBV11-2|-|once|TRBJ1-2
CPWGGDNYGYTF
TGCCCTTGGGGGGGAGATAACTATGGCTACACCTTC
>TRBV14|-|-|TRBJ2-2
CASAQGTRTGELFF
TGTGCCAGCGCACAGGGGACTCGAACCGGGGAGCTGTTTTTT
>TRBV5-4|-|-|TRBJ2-1
CASSPEGGDEQFF
TGTGCCAGCAGCCCAGAAGGGGGTGATGAGCAGTTCTTC
>TRBV5-1|TRBD1|-|TRBJ1-3
CASSLAGQASGNTIYF
TGCGCCAGCAGCTTGGCAGGACAGGCCTCTGGAAACACCATATATTTT
>TRBV11-2|TRBD2|-|TRBJ2-1
CASTLSGEPYNEQFF
TGTGCCAGCACCCTTAGCGGGGAACCCTACAATGAGCAGTTCTTC
>TRBV30|-|-|TRBJ2-7
CAWLAKTRYEQYF
TGTGCCTGGCTAGCGAAGACACGATACGAGCAGTACTTC
>TRBV28|-|-|TRBJ2-7
CASSFPPGGNSYEQYF
TGTGCCAGCAGTTTCCCCCCAGGGGGGAATTCCTACGAGCAGTACTTC
>TRBV27|TRBD1|-|TRBJ1-4
CASSFRQGELFF
TGTGCCAGCAGTTTTCGTCAGGGGGAACTGTTTTTT
>TRBV7-9|-|-|TRBJ1-2
CASSFLAGGYGYTF
TGTGCCAGCAGCTTTTTGGCCGGGGGCTATGGCTACACCTTC
>TRBV10-3|-|-|TRBJ1-2
CALSTGIDGYTF
TGTGCCCTATCTACAGGGATCGATGGCTACACCTTC
>TRBV10-3|TRBD1|-|TRBJ1-2
CAISSSGGGYTF
TGTGCCATCAGTTCCTCAGGGGGTGGCTACACCTTC
>TRBV30|-|-|TRBJ1-6
CAWSLGFSGEKDSPLHF
TGTGCCTGGAGTCTAGGGTTTTCGGGGGAAAAAGATTCACCCCTCCACTTT
>TRBV27|-|-|TRBJ2-7
CASSARTAPGGYEQYF
TGTGCCAGCAGTGCCCGGACAGCCCCAGGTGGCTACGAGCAGTACTTC
>TRBV5-1|-|-|TRBJ2-2
CASSLSTKNTGELFF
TGCGCCAGCAGCTTGTCGACTAAGAACACCGGGGAGCTGTTTTTT
>TRBV7-7|TRBD1|-|TRBJ2-2
CASSHRGRNTGELFF
TGTGCTAGCAGCCACAGGGGTAGAAATACCGGGGAGCTGTTTTTT
>TRBV9|TRBD1|-|TRBJ1-2
CASSSGQGLNYGYTF
TGTGCCAGCAGCTCCGGACAGGGTCTTAACTATGGCTACACCTTC
>TRBV7-3|-|-|TRBJ1-1
CASSLSGRLTEAFF
TGTGCCAGCAGCTTAAGTGGCAGGCTCACTGAAGCTTTCTTT
>TRBV2|TRBD2|-|TRBJ2-4
CASTSGGIGGLAKNIQYF
TGTGCCAGCACAAGCGGGGGCATAGGAGGCTTAGCCAAAAACATTCAGTACTTC
>TRBV9|TRBD2|-|TRBJ2-3
CASSAAPVSGGRDTQYF
TGTGCCAGCAGCGCAGCCCCTGTTAGCGGGGGGCGGGATACGCAGTATTTT
>TRBV4-3|-|few|TRBJ2-1
CASSQAVRNEQFF
TGCGCCAGCAGCCAAGCGGTCCGCAATGAGCAGTTCTTC
>TRBV30|-|few|TRBJ1-5
CAWSVQAGQPQHF
TGTGCCTGGAGTGTACAGGCTGGTCAGCCCCAGCATTTT
>TRBV4-1|-|-|TRBJ2-2
CASSQGTGTTWNTGELFF
TGCGCCAGCAGCCAGGGCACCGGGACAACTTGGAACACCGGGGAGCTGTTTTTT
>TRBV19|-|few|TRBJ1-5
CASSSSGNQPQHF
TGTGCCAGTAGTAGCAGTGGCAATCAGCCCCAGCATTTT
>TRBV10-2|TRBD1|-|TRBJ2-1
CASLDRGSYNEQFF
TGCGCCAGCCTTGACAGGGGTTCCTACAATGAGCAGTTCTTC
>TRBV4-3|-|once|TRBJ2-6
CASSPDQFSGANVLTF
TGCGCCAGCTCACCCGATCAGTTCTCTGGGGCCAACGTCCTGACTTTC
>TRBV5-5|-|-|TRBJ2-5
CASSLSHAEETQYF
TGTGCCAGCAGCTTGAGCCACGCCGAAGAGACCCAGTACTTC
>TRBV28|TRBD2|-|TRBJ2-2
CASSPGWASGTGELFF
TGTGCCAGCAGCCCAGGTTGGGCTAGCGGTACCGGGGAGCTGTTTTTT
>TRBV7-9|TRBD2|-|TRBJ2-7
CASSGRLAHEQYF
TGTGCCAGCAGCGGACGACTAGCCCACGAGCAGTACTTC
>TRBV9|-|-|TRBJ1-5
CASSVDSRNQPQHF
TGTGCCAGCAGCGTCGACAGCCGCAATCAGCCCCAGCATTTT
>TRBV19|-|-|TRBJ2-4
CASSTTIRVAKNIQYF
TGTGCCAGTAGTACAACCATTAGAGTAGCCAAAAACATTCAGTACTTC
>TRBV7-8|-|-|TRBJ1-2
CASSLGLGADGYAF
TGTGCCAGCAGCTTAGGGCTGGGGGCGGACGGCTACGCCTTC
>TRBV11-2|-|-|TRBJ1-2
CASSSSGSVYGYTF
TGTGCCAGCAGCTCCTCGGGGTCGGTCTATGGCTACACCTTC
>TRBV11-1|TRBD1|-|TRBJ1-1
CASSSPDRDTEAFF
TGTGCCAGCAGCAGCCCGGACAGGGATACTGAAGCTTTCTTT
>TRBV5-1|-|-|TRBJ2-1
CASSLGQSFDYNEQFF
TGCGCCAGCAGCTTGGGACAGAGTTTCGACTACAATGAGCAGTTCTTC
>TRBV24-1|-|-|TRBJ1-1
CATSSGPGGAFF
TGTGCCACCAGTTCGGGACCTGGGGGGGCTTTCTTT
>TRBV19|TRBD1|-|TRBJ2-7
CASSTTDRVYYEQYF
TGTGCCAGTAGTACGACCGACAGGGTTTATTACGAGCAGTACTTC
>TRBV27|-|-|TRBJ1-4
CASSLSRRQGNEKLFF
TGTGCCAGCAGTTTATCCCGCCGCCAGGGTAATGAAAAACTGTTTTTT
>TRBV4-3|-|once|TRBJ2-3
CASSPQGGRGGPDTQYF
TGCGCCAGCAGCCCTCAGGGAGGACGGGGTGGGCCAGATACGCAGTATTTT
>TRBV28|TRBD1|-|TRBJ1-6
CASSYIPGQGNSPLHF
TGTGCCAGCAGTTATATTCCCGGACAGGGAAACTCACCCCTCCACTTT